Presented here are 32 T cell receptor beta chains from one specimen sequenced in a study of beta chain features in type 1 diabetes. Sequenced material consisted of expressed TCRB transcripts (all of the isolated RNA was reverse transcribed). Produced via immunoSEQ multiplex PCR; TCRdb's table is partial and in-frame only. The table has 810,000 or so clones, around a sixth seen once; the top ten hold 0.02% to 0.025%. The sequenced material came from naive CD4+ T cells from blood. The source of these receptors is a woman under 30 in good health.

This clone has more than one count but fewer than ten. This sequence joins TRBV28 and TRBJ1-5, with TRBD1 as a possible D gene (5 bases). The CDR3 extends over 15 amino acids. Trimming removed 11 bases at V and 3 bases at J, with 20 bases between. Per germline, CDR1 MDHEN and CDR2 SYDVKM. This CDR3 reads CASGPPGIYNQPQHF. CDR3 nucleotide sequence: TGTGCCTCGGGACCCCCAGGAATATACAATCAGCCCCAGCATTTT. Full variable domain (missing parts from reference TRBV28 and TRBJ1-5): DVKVTQSSRYLVKRTGEKVFLECVQDMDHENMFWYRQDPGLGLRLIYFSYDVKMKEKGDIPEGYSVSREKKERFSLILESASTNQTSMYLCASGPPGIYNQPQHFGDGTRLSIL.

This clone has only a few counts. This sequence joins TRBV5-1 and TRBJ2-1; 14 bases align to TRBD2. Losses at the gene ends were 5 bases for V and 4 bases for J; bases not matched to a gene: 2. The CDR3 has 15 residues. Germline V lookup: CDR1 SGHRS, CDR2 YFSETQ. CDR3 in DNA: TGCGCCAGCAGGGGACTAGCGGGAGTTTACAATGAGCAGTTCTTC. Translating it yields CASRGLAGVYNEQFF.

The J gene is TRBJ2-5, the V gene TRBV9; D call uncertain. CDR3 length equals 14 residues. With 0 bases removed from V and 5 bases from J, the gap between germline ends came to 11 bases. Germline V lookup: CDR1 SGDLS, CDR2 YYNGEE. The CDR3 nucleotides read TGTGCCAGCAGCGTAGACCCGCCTGGGGAGACCCAGTACTTC. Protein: CASSVDPPGETQYF. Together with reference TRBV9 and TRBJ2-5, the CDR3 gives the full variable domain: DSGVTQTPKHLITATGQRVTLRCSPRSGDLSVYWYQQSLDQGLQFLIQYYNGEERAKGNILERFSAQQFPDLHSELNLSSLELGDSALYFCASSVDPPGETQYFGPGTRLLVL.

The CDR3 is CASSQDFTGHSNQPQHF. The DNA for the CDR3 is TGCGCCAGCAGCCAAGATTTTACGGGACATAGCAATCAGCCCCAGCATTTT. The gene calls are TRBV4-3 and TRBJ1-5; tentative D call: TRBD1 (6 bases). Germline values: CDR1 LGHNA, CDR2 YSLEER. CDR3 size: 17 residues. Trimming left V 0 bases short and J 0 bases short, with 12 bases between.

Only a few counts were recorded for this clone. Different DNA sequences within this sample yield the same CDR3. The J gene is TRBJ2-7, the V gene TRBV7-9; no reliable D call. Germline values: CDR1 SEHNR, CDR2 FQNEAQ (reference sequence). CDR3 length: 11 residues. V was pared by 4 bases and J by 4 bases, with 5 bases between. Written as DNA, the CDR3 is TGTGCCAGCAGCTCTTTATACGAGCAGTACTTC. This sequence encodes CASSSLYEQYF. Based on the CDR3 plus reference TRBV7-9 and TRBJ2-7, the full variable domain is DTGVSQNPRHKITKRGQNVTFRCDPISEHNRLYWYRQTLGQGPEFLTYFQNEAQLEKSRLLSDRFSAERPKGSFSTLEIQRTEQGDSAMYLCASSSLYEQYFGPGTRLTVT.

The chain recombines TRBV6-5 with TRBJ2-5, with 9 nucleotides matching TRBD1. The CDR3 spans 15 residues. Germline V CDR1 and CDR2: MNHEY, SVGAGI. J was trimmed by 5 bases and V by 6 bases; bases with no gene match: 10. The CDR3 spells CASSPGTGPVETQYF. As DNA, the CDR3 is TGTGCCAGCAGCCCCGGGACAGGGCCTGTGGAGACCCAGTACTTC.

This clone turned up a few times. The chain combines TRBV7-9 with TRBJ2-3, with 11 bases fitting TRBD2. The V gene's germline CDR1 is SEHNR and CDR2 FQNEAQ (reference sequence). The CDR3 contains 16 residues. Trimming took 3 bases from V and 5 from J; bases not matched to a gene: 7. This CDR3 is CASSFRGTSGLDTQYF. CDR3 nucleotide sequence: TGTGCCAGCAGCTTCCGAGGGACTAGCGGTTTAGATACGCAGTATTTT.

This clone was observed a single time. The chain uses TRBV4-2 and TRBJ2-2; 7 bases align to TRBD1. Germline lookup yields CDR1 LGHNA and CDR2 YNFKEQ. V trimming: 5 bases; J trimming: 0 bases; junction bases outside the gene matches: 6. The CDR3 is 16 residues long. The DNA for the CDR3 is TGTGCCAGCAGCTACGACAGGGCTACGAACACCGGGGAGCTGTTTTTT. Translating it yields CASSYDRATNTGELFF.

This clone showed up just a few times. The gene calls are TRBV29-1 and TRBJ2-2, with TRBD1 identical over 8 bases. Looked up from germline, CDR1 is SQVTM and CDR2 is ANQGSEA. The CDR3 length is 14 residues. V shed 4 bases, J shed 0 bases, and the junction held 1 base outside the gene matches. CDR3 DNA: TGCAGCGTTGCAGGGGGCACGAACACCGGGGAGCTGTTTTTT. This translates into CSVAGGTNTGELFF.

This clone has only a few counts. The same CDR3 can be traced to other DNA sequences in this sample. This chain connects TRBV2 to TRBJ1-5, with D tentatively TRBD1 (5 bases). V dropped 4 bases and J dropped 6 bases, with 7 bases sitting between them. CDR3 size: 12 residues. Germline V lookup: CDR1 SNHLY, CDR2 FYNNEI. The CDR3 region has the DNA TGTGCCAGCAGTGGGGGGGGTCAGCCCCAGCATTTT. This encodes CASSGGGQPQHF.

CDR3 nucleotides: TGTGCCAGCAGCTCCCTTAGTGACAGGGGTAGCTACACCTTC. This sequence encodes CASSSLSDRGSYTF. This chain joins TRBV5-6 and TRBJ1-2; 8 nucleotides match TRBD1. V was pared by 3 bases and J by 9 bases, with 10 bases of the junction left unmatched. Per the germline V gene, CDR1 is SGHDT and CDR2 is YYEEEE. This CDR3 is 14 amino acids long.

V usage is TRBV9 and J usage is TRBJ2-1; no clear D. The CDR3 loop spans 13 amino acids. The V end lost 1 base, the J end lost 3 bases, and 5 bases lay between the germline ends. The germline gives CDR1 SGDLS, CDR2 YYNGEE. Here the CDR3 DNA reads TGTGCCAGCAGCGTAAACCTCTACAATGAGCAGTTCTTC. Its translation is CASSVNLYNEQFF.

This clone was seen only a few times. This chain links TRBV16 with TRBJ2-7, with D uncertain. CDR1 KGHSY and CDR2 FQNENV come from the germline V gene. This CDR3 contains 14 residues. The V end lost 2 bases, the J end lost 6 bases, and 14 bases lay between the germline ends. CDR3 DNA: TGTGCCAGCAGCCAAGGCAGGTCCCCCAGCGAGCAGTACTTC. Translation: CASSQGRSPSEQYF.

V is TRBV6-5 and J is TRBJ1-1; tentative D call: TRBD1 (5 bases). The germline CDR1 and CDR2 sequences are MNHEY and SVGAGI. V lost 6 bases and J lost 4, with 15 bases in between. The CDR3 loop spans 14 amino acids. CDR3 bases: TGTGCCAGCAGAACGGGGGGTTTGGCCACTGAAGCTTTCTTT. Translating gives CASRTGGLATEAFF.

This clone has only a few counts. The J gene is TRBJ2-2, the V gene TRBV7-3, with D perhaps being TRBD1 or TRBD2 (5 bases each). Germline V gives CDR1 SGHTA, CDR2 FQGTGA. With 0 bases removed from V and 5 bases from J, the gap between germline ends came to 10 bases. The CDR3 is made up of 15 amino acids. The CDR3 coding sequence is TGTGCCAGCAGCTTAACCGGGGCCCATACCGGGGAGCTGTTTTTT. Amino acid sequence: CASSLTGAHTGELFF.

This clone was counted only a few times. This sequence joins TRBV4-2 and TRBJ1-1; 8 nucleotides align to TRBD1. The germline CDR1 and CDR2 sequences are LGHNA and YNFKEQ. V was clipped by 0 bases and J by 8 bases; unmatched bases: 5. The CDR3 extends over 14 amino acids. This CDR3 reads CASSQDLDRGEAFF. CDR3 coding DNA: TGTGCCAGCAGCCAAGATCTTGACAGGGGCGAAGCTTTCTTT.

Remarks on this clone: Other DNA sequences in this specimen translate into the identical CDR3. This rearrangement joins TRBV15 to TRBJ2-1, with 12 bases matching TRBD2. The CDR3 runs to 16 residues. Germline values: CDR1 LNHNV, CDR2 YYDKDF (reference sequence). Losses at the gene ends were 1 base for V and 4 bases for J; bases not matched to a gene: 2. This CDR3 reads CATSRGGTSGYNEQFF. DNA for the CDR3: TGTGCCACCAGCAGAGGGGGGACTAGCGGGTACAATGAGCAGTTCTTC.

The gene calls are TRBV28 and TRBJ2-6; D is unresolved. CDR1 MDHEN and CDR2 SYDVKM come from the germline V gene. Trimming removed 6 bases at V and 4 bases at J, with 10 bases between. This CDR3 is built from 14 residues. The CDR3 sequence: CASRERSGANVLTF. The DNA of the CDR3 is TGTGCCAGCAGAGAGCGTTCCGGGGCCAACGTCCTGACTTTC.

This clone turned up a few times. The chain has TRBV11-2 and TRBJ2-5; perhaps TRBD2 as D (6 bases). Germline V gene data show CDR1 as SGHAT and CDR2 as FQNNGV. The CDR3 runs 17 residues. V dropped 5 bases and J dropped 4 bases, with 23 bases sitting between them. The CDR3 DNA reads TGTGCCAGCAGCCCGCCTAGCGCCCGAGACGCGGGAGAGACCCAGTACTTC. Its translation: CASSPPSARDAGETQYF.

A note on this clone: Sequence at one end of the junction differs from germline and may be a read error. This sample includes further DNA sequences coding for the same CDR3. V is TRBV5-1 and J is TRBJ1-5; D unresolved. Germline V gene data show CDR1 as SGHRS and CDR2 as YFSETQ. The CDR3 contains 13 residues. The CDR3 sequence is CASSPGPSQPQHF. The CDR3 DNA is TGCGCCAGCAGCCCGGGCCCGAGTCAGCCCCAGCACTTT. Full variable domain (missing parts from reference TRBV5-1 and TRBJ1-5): KAGVTQTPRYLIKTRGQQVTLSCSPISGHRSVSWYQQTPGQGLQFLFEYFSETQRNKGNFPGRFSGRQFSNSRSEMNVSTLELGDSALYLCASSPGPSQPQHFGDGTRLSIL.

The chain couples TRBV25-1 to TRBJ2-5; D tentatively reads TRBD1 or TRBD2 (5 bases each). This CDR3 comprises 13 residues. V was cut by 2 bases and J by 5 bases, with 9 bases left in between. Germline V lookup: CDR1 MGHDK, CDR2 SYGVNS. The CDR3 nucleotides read TGTGCCAGCAGTGAAACGGGGCGGGAGACCCAGTACTTC. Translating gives CASSETGRETQYF.

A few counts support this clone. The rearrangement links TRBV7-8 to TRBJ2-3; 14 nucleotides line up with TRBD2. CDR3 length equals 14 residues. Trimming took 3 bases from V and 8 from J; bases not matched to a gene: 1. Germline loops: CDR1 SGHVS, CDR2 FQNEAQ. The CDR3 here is CASSLGTSGSTQYF. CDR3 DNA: TGTGCCAGCAGCTTGGGGACTAGCGGGAGTACGCAGTATTTT.

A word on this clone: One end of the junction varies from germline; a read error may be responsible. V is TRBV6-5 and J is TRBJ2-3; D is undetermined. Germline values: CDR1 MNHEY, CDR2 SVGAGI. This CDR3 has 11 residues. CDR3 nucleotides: TGTGCCATCAGTGATTTGGGAACGCAGTATTTT. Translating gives CAISDLGTQYF.

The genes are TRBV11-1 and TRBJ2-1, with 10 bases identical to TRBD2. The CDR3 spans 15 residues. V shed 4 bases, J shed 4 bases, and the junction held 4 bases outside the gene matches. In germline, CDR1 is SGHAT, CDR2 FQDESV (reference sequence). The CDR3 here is CASSSGLASYNEQFF. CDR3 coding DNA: TGTGCCAGCAGCTCGGGACTAGCGAGTTACAATGAGCAGTTCTTC.

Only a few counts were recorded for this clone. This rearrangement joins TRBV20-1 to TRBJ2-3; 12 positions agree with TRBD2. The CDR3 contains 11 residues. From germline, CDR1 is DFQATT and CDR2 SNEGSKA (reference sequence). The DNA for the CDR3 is TGCAGCAGGGTCGGACTAGCGGGGAGGTATTTT. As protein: CSRVGLAGRYF.

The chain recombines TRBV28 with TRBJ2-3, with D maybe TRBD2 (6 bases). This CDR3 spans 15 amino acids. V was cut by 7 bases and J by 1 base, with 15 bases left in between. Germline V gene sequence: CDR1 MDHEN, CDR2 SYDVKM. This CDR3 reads CASIPSAGRTDTQYF. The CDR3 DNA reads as TGTGCCAGCATTCCTTCAGCGGGCCGCACAGATACGCAGTATTTT.

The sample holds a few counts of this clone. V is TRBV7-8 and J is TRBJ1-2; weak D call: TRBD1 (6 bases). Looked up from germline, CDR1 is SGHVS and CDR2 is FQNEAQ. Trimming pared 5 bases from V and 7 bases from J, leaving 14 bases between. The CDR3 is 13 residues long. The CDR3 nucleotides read TGTGCCAGCAGCGGGTACAGGGCGGGTGGCTACACCTTC. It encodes CASSGYRAGGYTF.

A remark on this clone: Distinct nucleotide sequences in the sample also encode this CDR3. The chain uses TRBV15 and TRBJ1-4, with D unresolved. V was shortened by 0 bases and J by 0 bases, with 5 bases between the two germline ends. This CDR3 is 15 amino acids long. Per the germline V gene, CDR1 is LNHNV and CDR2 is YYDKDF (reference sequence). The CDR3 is CATSRDLPTNEKLFF. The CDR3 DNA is TGTGCCACCAGCAGAGATCTCCCAACTAATGAAAAACTGTTTTTT.

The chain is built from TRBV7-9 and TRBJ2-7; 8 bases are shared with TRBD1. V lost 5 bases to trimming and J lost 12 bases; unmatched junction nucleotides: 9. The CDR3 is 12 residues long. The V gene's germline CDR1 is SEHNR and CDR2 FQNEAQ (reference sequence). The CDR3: CASSDIRGHGYF. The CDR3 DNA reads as TGTGCCAGCAGCGATATCAGGGGGCATGGGTACTTC.

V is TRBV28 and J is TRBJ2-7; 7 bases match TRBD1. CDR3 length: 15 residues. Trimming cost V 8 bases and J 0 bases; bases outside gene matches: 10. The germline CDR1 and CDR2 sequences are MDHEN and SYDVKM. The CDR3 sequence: CASQRGTVSSYEQYF. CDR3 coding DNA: TGTGCCAGCCAAAGAGGGACAGTTAGCTCCTACGAGCAGTACTTC. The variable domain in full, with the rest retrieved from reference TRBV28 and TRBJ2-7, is DVKVTQSSRYLVKRTGEKVFLECVQDMDHENMFWYRQDPGLGLRLIYFSYDVKMKEKGDIPEGYSVSREKKERFSLILESASTNQTSMYLCASQRGTVSSYEQYFGPGTRLTVT.

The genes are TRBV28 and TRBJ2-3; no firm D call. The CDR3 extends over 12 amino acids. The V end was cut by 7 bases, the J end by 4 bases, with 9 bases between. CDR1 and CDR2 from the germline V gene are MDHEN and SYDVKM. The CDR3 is CASNPGADTQYF. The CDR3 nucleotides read TGTGCCAGCAACCCCGGCGCAGATACGCAGTATTTT.

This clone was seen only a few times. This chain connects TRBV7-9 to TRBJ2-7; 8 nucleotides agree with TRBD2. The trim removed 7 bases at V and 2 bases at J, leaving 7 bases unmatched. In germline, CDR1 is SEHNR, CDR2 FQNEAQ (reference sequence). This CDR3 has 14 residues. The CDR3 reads CASTPSGGTYEQYF. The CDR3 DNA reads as TGTGCCAGCACCCCCAGCGGGGGAACCTACGAGCAGTACTTC.